Here is one T cell receptor (beta chain) with its context. The antigen this receptor binds is unknown. No quality values exist for individual bases; no much larger clone is one base distant. The label giving this sample's treatment or condition can be read as: roughly 18 received Ad26.COV2.S at low or high dose, single or two shots; 5 received placebo; per-sample allocation not given. For vaccine and placebo recipients, repertoires were sequenced using samples collected on day 63 after the first injection. In Cohort 1b, around 23 adults aged 18-55 years were enrolled at a single site in Boston, USA, between 29 July and 7 August 2020. Ad26.COV2.S consisted of a replication-incompetent adenovirus type 26 vector by which a prefusion-stabilized SARS-CoV-2 spike protein from the original Wuhan strain was expressed. The sample comes from a study of Ad26.COV2.S vaccination and SARS-CoV-2 variants (TCRdb year 2021). General notes on the study: Donors in the vaccine arm were drawn from COV1001, a phase I-IIa trial of Ad26.COV2.S in healthy adults that was multicentre, randomized, double-blind and placebo-controlled. Ad26.COV2.S was given intramuscularly at 5x10^10 or 1x10^11 viral particles, as a single shot or as two shots 56 days apart. A total of around 32 samples were included in the TCR-sequenced set, comprising roughly 19 Ad26.COV2.S vaccine recipients, 5 placebo recipients and 8 SARS-CoV-2 convalescent individuals. Throughout the experiments and outcome assessment, investigators stayed blinded to trial group allocation. Trial participants were randomized into five groups of five, in which low-dose or high-dose Ad26.COV2.S was given once or twice, or placebo was given on both occasions. TCRbeta repertoire sequencing served as the tool for gauging how specific and how broad the SARS-CoV-2-reactive T cell receptors were following Ad26.COV2.S vaccination.

What the authors observed across the whole study: The study was not powered for comparison of responses between vaccine doses or regimens. Higher spike-specific TCR breadth was observed in Ad26.COV2.S recipients than in placebo recipients (P = 0.0014). Substantial breadth of spike-specific CD8+ and CD4+ T cell responses was reported after vaccination. The authors noted that the TCR breadth and depth analyses may have underestimated total T cell responses. Non-spike TCR breadth was comparable between vaccine and placebo recipients, consistent with the vaccine containing only spike.

The CDR3 sequence holds 13 residues, the cysteine and phenylalanine included. The entry retains the CDR3 DNA only, 39 bases that are in frame from base 1. The germline V gene encodes CDR1 SGHRS and CDR2 YFSETQ. The junction shows trimming of 2 bases on V and 3 bases on J, plus 7 bases between the germline ends. The immunoSEQ Assay was the method used to sequence TCRbeta CDR3 regions. After extraction, genomic DNA underwent amplification by bias-controlled multiplex PCR, followed by high-throughput sequencing. Concerning the study's data processing: To quantify the absolute abundance of each unique TCRbeta CDR3 region, sequences were collapsed and filtered. T cell fraction was estimated by normalizing TCRbeta template counts to usable DNA, with usable DNA measured through amplification of reference genes found in all nucleated cells. Repertoire TCRs were annotated as SARS-CoV-2-specific when V gene, CDR3 amino acid sequence and J gene were exactly matched to a known reactive TCR set. MIRA supplied the reference SARS-CoV-2 TCR set, which was filtered for enrichment in COVID-19-positive ImmuneCODE repertoires so that public or cross-reactive TCRs were removed. Based on the MIRA antigens, annotated TCRs were further analysed at the level of specific ORF or position within ORF. Breadth was defined as annotated unique rearrangements over total unique productive rearrangements; depth was the summed frequency of those rearrangements. TCR breadth was compared between groups using two-sided Wilcoxon rank-sum tests. TCRdb took this table from immuneACCESS and kept in-frame rearrangements with V and J called. Such tables lack part of the clones; where checked against another copy, unresolved V genes explain under half of the gap, and the rest is unexplained. The V and J calls and the clone size are those of that table, but D and trimming were determined from the DNA. For this sample the table gives about 680,000 clones, of which about 90% were detected only once. Over 1.3% of the sample goes to the ten largest clones.

The sequences come from peripheral blood, collected in a trial of Ad26.COV2.S vaccine versus placebo. The clonotype was recovered from a person between 18 and 65 years old who received the Ad26.COV2.S COVID-19 vaccine or a placebo. The V and J genes are TRBV5-1 and TRBJ2-3, with the D gene too uncertain to name. The CDR3 reads CASSFGPTDTQYF. The DNA sequence reads TGCGCCAGCAGCTTCGGACCGACAGATACGCAGTATTTT.